This T cell receptor beta chain was identified during a study of response to subunit inactivated influenza vaccine. Using its own MiXCR run on the RT-PCR reads, TCRdb lists one record per CDR3 protein. The sample lists 540,000 or so distinct CDR3 sequences; under 15% were seen once. Regarding the study as a whole: The study's authors posited that every seasonal influenza vaccination enlists few new T cells.

There are 14 residues in the CDR3. Trimming took 3 bases from V and 3 from J, leaving 8 bases between them. Germline V CDR1 and CDR2: MGHRA, YSYEKL. This clonotype was detected a few times. Its antigen is not identified. The chain recombines TRBV4-1 with TRBJ1-4, with D unresolved. The clonotype originates from a man in his fifties who received an inactivated influenza vaccine. Here the sequenced sample was PBMCs from blood, taken roughly 46 days after vaccination. DNA of the CDR3: TGCGCCAGCAGCCATAGCCGATCTAATGAAAAACTGTTTTTT. As protein: CASSHSRSNEKLFF.